This TCR beta chain was identified in a study of glioma-infiltrating T cells after dendritic cell vaccination. At the level of the study: Samples are from glioblastoma patients in Phase I and II dendritic cell vaccine trials. Patients received three intradermal dendritic cell vaccine injections at biweekly intervals.

Data came from immunoSEQ multiplex PCR; TCRdb stores just in-frame clones and leaves some out. The table shows roughly 100,000 clones, with more than 75% occurring only once. Study-level results: Few patients contributed both blood and tumor specimens.

Note on this clone: Its antigen is undetermined.

No glioblastoma patient carried an isocitrate dehydrogenase mutation. The material sequenced was blood, taken before dendritic cell vaccination. This TCR was sampled from a human donor with glioblastoma.

The CDR3 DNA follows: TGCGCCAGCAGCTTAGACAGGGGCTGGGGGGAGACCCAGTACTTC. This encodes CASSLDRGWGETQYF. The V and J genes are TRBV5-1 and TRBJ2-5; 8 bases are shared with TRBD1. The CDR3 extends over 15 amino acids. Trimming took 2 bases from V and 5 from J; bases not matched to a gene: 8. From germline, CDR1 is SGHRS and CDR2 YFSETQ.